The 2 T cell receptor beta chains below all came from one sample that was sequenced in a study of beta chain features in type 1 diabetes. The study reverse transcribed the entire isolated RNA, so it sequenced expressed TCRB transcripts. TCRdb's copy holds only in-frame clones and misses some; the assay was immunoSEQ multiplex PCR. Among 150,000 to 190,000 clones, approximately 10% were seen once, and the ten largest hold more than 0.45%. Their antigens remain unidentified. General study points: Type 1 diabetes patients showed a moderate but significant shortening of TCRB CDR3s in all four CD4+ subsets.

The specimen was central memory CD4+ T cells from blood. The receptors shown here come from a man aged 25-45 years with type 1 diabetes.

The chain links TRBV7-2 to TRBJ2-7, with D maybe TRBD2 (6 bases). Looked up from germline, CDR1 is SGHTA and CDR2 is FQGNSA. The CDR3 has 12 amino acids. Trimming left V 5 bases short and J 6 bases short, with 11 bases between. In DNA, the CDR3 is TGTGCCAGCAGCGGGGCGGGATTCGAGCAGTACTTC. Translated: CASSGAGFEQYF. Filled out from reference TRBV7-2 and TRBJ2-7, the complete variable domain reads GAGVSQSPSNKVTEKGKDVELRCDPISGHTALYWYRQSLGQGLEFLIYFQGNSAPDKSGLPSDRFSAERTGGSVSTLTIQRTQQEDSAVYLCASSGAGFEQYFGPGTRLTVT.

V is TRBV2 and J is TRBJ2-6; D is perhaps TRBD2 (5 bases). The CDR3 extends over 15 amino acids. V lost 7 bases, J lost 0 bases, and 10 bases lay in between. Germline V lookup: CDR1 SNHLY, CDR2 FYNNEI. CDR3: CASMLGSSGANVLTF. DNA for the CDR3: TGTGCCAGCATGTTGGGGAGCTCTGGGGCCAACGTCCTGACTTTC. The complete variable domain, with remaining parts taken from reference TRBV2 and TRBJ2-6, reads EPEVTQTPSHQVTQMGQEVILRCVPISNHLYFYWYRQILGQKVEFLVSFYNNEISEKSEIFDDQFSVERPDGSNFTLKIRSTKLEDSAMYFCASMLGSSGANVLTFGAGSRLTVL.